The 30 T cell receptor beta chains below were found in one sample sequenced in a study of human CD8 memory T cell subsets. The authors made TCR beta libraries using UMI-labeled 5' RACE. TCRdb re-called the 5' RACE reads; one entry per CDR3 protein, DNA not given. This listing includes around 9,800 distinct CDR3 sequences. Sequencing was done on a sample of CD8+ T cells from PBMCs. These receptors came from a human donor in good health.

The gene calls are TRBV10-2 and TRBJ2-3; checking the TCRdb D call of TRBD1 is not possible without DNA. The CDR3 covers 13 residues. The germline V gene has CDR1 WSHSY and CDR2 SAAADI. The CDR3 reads CASSGTGPDTQYF.

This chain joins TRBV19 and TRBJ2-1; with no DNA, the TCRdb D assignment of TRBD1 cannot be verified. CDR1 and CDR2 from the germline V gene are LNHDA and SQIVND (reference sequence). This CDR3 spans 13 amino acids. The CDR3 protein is CASTRTGVDEQFF.

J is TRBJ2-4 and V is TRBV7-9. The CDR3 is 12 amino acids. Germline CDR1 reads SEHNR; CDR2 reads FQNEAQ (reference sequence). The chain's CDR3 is CASSLAANIQYF.

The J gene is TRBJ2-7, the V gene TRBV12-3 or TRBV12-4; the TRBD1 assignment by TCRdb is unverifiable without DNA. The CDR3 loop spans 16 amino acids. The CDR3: CASSFSGTGALYEQYF.

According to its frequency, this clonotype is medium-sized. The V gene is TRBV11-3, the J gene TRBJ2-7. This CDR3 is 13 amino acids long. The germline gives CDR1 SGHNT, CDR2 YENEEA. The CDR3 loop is CASSFTVYYEQYF.

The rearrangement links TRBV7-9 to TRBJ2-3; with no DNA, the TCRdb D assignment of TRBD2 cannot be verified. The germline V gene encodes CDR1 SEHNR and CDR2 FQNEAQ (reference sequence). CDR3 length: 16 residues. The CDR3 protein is CASSLEEAGVADTQYF.

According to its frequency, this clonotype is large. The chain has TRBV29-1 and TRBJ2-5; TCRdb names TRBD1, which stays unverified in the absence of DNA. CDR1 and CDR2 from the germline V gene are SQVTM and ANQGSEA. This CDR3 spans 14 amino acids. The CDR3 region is CSVTPGQGEETQYF.

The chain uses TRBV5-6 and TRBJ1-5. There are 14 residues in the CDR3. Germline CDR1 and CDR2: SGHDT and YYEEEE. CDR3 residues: CASSLGPFNQPQHF.

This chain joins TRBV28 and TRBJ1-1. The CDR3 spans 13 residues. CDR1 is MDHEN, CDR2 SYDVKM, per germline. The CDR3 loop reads CASSPEQNTEAFF.

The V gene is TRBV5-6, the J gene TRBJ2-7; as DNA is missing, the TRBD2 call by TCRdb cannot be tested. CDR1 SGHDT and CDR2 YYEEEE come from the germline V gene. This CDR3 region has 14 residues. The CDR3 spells CASSSTSGSPEQYF.

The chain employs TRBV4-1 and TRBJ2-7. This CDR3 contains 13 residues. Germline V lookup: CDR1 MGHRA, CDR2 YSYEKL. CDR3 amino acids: CASSQDRNYEQYF.

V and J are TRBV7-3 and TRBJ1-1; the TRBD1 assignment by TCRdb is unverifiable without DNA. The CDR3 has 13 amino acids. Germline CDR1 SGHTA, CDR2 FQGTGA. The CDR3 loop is CASNFGGDTEAFF.

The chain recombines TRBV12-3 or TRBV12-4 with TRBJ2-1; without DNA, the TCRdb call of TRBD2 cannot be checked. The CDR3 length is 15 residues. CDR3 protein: CASSPSGSGVNEQFF.

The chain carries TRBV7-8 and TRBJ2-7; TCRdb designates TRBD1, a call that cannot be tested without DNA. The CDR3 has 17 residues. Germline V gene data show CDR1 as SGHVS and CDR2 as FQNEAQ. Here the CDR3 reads CASSFRPAGSGRYEQYF.

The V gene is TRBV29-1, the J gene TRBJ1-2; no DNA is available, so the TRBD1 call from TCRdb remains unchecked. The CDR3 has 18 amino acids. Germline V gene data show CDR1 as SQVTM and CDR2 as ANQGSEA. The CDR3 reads CSVEGVGTGARSDYGYTF.

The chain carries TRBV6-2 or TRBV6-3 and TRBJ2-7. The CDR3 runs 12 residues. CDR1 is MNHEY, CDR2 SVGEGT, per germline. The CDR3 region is CASSLQVHEQYF.

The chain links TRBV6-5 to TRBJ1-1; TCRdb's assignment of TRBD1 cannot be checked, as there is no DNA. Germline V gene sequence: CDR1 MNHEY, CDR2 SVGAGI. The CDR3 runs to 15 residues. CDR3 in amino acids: CASSYAGQGATEAFF.

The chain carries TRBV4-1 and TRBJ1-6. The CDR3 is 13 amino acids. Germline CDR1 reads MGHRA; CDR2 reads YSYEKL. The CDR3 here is CASSQQLNSPLHF.

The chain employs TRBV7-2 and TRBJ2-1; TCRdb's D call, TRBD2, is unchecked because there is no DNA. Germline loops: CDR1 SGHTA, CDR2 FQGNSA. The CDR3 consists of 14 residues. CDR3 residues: CASSPGLPGNEQFF.

CDR3 loop: CAWSGVGSYEQYF. The chain is built from TRBV30 and TRBJ2-7. The CDR3 sequence is 13 residues long. Germline lookup yields CDR1 GTSNPN and CDR2 SVGIG (reference sequence).

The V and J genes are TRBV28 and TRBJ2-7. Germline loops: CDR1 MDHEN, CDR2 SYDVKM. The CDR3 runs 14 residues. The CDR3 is CASSFGESAYEQYF.

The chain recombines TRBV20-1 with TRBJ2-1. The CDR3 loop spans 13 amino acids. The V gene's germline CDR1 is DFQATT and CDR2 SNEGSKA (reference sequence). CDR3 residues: CSARGRVGYEQFF.

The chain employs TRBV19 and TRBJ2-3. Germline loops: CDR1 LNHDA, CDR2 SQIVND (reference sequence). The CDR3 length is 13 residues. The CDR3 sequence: CASSILPVVTQYF.

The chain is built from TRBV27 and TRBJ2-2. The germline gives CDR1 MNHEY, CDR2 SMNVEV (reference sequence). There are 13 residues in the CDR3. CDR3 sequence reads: CASRAWVTGELFF.

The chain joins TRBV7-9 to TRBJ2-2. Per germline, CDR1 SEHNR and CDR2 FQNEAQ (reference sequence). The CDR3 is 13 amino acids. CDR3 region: CASSLGGTGELFF.

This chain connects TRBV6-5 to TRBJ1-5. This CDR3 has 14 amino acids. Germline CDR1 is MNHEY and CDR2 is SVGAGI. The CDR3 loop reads CASSYAGSDQPQHF.

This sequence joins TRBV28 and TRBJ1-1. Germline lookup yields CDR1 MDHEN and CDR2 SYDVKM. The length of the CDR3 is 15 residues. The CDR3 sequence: CASSLLWQGGTEAFF.

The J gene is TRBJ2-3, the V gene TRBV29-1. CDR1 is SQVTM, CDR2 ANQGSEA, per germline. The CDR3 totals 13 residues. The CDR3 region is CSADTGRTDTQYF.

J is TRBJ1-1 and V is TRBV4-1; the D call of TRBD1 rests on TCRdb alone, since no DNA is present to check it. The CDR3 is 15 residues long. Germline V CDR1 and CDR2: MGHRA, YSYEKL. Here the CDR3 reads CASSQDPRTDTEAFF.

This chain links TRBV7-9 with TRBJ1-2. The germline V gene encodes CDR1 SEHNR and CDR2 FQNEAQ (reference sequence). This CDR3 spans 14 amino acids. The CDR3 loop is CASSLAPTNYGYTF.